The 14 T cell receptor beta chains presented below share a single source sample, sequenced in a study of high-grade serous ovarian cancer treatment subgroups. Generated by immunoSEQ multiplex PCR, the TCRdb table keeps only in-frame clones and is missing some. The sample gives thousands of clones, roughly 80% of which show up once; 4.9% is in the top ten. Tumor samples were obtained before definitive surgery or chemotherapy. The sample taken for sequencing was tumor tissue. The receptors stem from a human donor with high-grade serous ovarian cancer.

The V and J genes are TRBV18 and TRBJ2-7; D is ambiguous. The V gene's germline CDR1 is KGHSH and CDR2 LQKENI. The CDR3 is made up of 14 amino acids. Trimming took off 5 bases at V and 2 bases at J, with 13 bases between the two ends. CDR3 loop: CASSYTESPYEQYF. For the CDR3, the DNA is TGTGCCAGCTCATATACGGAGAGCCCCTACGAGCAGTACTTC.

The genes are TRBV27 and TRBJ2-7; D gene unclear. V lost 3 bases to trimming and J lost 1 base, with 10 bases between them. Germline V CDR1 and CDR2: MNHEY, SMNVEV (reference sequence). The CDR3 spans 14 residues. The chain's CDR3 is CASSFTWSSYEQYF. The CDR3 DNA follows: TGTGCCAGCAGTTTTACCTGGTCGTCCTACGAGCAGTACTTC.

CDR3 DNA sequence: TGCAGTGCTAAGAGGAATGAGCAGTTCTTC. Translating it yields CSAKRNEQFF. This chain uses TRBV20-1 with TRBJ2-1; no firm D call. Per the germline V gene, CDR1 is DFQATT and CDR2 is SNEGSKA (reference sequence). Trimming shortened V by 4 bases and J by 7 bases, and 5 bases separated the two germline ends. The CDR3 runs to 10 residues.

CDR3 region: CASSESIAGERNEQFF. CDR3 sequence (DNA): TGTGCCAGCAGTGAATCAATAGCGGGGGAAAGAAATGAGCAGTTCTTC. The rearrangement joins TRBV6-1 to TRBJ2-1, with 9 bases lining up with TRBD2. V was pared by 2 bases and J by 7 bases, with 9 bases of the junction left unmatched. The CDR3 covers 16 residues. Looked up from germline, CDR1 is MNHNS and CDR2 is SASEGT.

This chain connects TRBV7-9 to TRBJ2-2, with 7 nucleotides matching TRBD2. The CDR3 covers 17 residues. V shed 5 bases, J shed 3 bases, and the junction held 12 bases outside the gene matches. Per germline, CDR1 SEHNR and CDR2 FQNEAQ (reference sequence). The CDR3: CASSPPAGRVDTGELFF. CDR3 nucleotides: TGTGCCAGCAGCCCACCAGCGGGGAGAGTCGACACCGGGGAGCTGTTTTTT.

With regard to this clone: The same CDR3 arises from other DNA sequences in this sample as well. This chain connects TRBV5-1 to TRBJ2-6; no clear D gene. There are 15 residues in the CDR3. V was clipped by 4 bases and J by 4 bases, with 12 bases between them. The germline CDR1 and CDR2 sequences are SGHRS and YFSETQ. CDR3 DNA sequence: TGCGCCAGCAGCCCAATGGGTACCGGGGCCAACGTCCTGACTTTC. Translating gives CASSPMGTGANVLTF.

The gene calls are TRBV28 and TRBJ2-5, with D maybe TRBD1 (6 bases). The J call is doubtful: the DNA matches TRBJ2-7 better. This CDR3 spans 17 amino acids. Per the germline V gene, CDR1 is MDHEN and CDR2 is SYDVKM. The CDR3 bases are TGTGCCAGCAGTTTAGTCGGGGACACTACCTTCACCTACGAGCAGTACTTC. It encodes CASSLVGDTTFTYEQYF.

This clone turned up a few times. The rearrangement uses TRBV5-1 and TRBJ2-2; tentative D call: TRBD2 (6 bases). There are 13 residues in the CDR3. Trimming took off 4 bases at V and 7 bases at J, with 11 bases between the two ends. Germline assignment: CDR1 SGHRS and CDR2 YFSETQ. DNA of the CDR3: TGCGCCAGCAGCCCCCAGGGAGGCGGGGAGCTGTTTTTT. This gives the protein CASSPQGGGELFF.

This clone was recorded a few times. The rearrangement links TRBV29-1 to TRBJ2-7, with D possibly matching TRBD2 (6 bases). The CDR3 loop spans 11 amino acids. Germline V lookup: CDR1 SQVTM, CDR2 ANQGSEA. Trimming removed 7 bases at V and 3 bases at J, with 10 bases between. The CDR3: CSAGTYYEQYF. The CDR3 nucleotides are TGCAGCGCCGGGACTTACTACGAGCAGTACTTC.

CDR3 coding DNA: TGTGCCAGCAGTGTGGGTGTCTACGAGCAGTACTTC. This gives the protein CASSVGVYEQYF. The chain carries TRBV2 and TRBJ2-7, with D hard to call. Germline V gene lookup returns CDR1 SNHLY and CDR2 FYNNEI. This CDR3 spans 12 amino acids. With 4 bases removed from V and 3 bases from J, the gap between germline ends came to 7 bases.

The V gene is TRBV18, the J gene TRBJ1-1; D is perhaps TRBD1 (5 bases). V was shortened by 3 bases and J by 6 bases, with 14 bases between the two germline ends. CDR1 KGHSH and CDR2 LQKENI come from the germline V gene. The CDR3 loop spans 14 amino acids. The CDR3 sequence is CASSPPGRTAEAFF. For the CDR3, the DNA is TGTGCCAGCTCACCTCCAGGGAGGACGGCTGAAGCTTTCTTT.

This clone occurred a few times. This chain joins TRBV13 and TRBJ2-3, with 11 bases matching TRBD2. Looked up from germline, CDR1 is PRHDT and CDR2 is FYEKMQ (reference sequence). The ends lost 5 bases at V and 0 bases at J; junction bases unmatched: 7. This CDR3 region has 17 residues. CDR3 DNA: TGTGCCAGCAGCCCGCTGACTAGCGGGGTAAGCACAGATACGCAGTATTTT. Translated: CASSPLTSGVSTDTQYF.

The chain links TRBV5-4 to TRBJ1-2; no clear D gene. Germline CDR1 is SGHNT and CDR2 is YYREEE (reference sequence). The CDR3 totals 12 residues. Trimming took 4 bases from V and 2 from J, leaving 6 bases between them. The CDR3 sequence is CASSRDNYGYTF. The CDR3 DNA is TGTGCCAGCAGCCGAGACAACTATGGCTACACCTTC.

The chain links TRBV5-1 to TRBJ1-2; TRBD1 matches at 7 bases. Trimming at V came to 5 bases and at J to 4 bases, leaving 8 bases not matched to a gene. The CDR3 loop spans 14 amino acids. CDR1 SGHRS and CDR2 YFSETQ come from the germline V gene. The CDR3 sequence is CASRRDSDIYGYTF. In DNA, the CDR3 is TGCGCCAGCAGACGGGACAGCGACATCTATGGCTACACCTTC.